This T cell receptor (beta chain) was sequenced during a study of follicular helper T cells after annual influenza vaccination. Study-level background: Across the 2013-2014, 2014-2015 and 2015-2016 vaccination seasons, some subjects were resampled.

The germline CDR1 and CDR2 sequences are SNHLY and FYNNEI. The CDR3 extends over 16 amino acids. V lost 4 bases to trimming and J lost 4 bases, with 17 bases between them. This table comes from immunoSEQ multiplex PCR, and its TCRdb copy is limited to in-frame clones, with some not included. The table records about 7,100 clones, approximately 82% of them present only once. Concerning this clone itself: What it recognizes is unknown.

Study results and caveats: Day 7 ICOS+CD38+ clones later appeared mostly in ICOS-CD38- cTfh. Each annual vaccination recalled recurring oligoclonal ICOS+CD38+ cTfh clonotypes.

Time point in this sample: 2015-2016 season, 7 days after influenza vaccination. Community-dwelling subjects without influenza vaccination in the prior 6 months were enrolled. This chain uses TRBV2 with TRBJ1-3; a possible D gene is TRBD1 (6 bases). The clonotype was recovered from an adult who received the influenza vaccine. The sample in question was CXCR5- memory CD4+ T cells sorted from blood, obtained 7 days after influenza vaccination. This chain's CDR3 is CASSVNRDFSGNTIYF. CDR3 nucleotides: TGTGCCAGCAGTGTCAACAGGGATTTTTCAGGAAACACCATATATTTT.